The text below deals with one TCR beta chain. This clonotype was counted ten times or more. What antigen it recognizes has not been identified. No base quality information exists; no much larger clone differs at one position. Receptor libraries were prepared by PCR. Sequenced on an Illumina HiSeq 2500. Molecular barcoding was employed in the preparation of TCR libraries, with unique molecular identifiers being used to normalize TCRbeta repertoire quantification. The public reads were quality trimmed at Q25 with fastp and then assembled into clones with MiXCR by TCRdb, keeping productive beta chains. For every CDR3 protein sequence, its rows merge into one entry that carries the most common genes and DNA. Counted in this sample were about 48,000 distinct CDR3 sequences; under 6.5% of them appeared once. The ten largest account for roughly 30% of the sample. This specimen belongs to a study of T-cell reconstitution after alpha-beta-depleted transplantation in children listed by TCRdb under 2016. About the investigation overall: T-cell immune reconstitution after TCRalphabeta/CD19-depleted allogeneic hematopoietic cell transplantation in children was quantitatively tracked in the study by means of TCR repertoire profiling.

The sample's time point label, in plain terms: day 60 (about 2 months) after transplantation. Sample treatment or condition, as interpreted from the label and publication: allogeneic hematopoietic cell transplantation with graft depleted of TCRalphabeta T cells and CD19 B cells. Transplant recipients were children who received TCRalphabeta/CD19-depleted allogeneic hematopoietic cell grafts. Measured from the cysteine to the phenylalanine, the CDR3 is 19 residues long. Just CDR3 DNA is preserved here, 57 bases in frame from base 1. At the junction V is shortened by 0 bases and J by 6 bases, with 24 bases in between. Results the study describes overall, beyond this receptor: In some patients, high TCRbeta diversity at day 60 was attributed to recipient T cells and intrathymic progenitors that had survived conditioning. Apparently early alphabetaT-cell count recovery about two months after transplant reportedly relied on only several hundred rapidly expanded clones derived from non-depleted graft cells. Hyperexpanded clone frequencies declined over subsequent months; after one year, T-cell counts and TCRbeta diversity were mostly attributed to newly produced T cells.

The sequence is built from TRBV12-3 or TRBV12-4 and TRBJ2-1; the D region is possibly TRBD1 or TRBD2, each matching across 6 bases. Material: PBMCs, mostly from graft donor cells, obtained 60 days after TCRalphabeta/CD19-depleted stem cell transplant. The receptor was derived from a female patient aged 2 to 10 who had a stem cell transplant for aplastic anemia, so the T cells may come from the graft donor. The CDR3 has the sequence CASSLAPPRRGALPNEQFF. The DNA is TGTGCCAGCAGTTTAGCGCCGCCGAGGAGGGGGGCCTTACCCAATGAGCAGTTCTTC.